The 20 T cell receptor beta chains reported below all come from one sample, sequenced in a study of Graves' ophthalmopathy and Graves' hyperthyroidism. From RNA, the CDR3 regions of TCR beta chains were amplified and sequenced. After a first-round RT-PCR with HTBI primers, a second-round multiplex PCR was run. TCRdb fed the multiplex PCR reads into MiXCR, producing one record per CDR3 protein. The sample lists 500,000 to 600,000 distinct CDR3 sequences; just under 40% were seen once. Sequencing was carried out using peripheral blood or thyroid tissue (not recorded which). The receptors come from an adult man with Graves' hyperthyroidism.

The table lists this clonotype with a count of one. The chain combines TRBV20-1 with TRBJ2-7, with 7 bases aligning to TRBD2. The V segment lost 6 bases and the J segment 6 bases; nucleotides outside the gene matches: 11. CDR1 is DFQATT, CDR2 SNEGSKA, per germline (reference sequence). The CDR3 totals 13 residues. The DNA of the CDR3 is TGCAGTGCCACAGGACTAGTAGGAGGCGAGCAGTACTTC. Protein: CSATGLVGGEQYF.

The V gene is TRBV20-1, the J gene TRBJ2-7, with TRBD2 identical over 9 bases. From germline, CDR1 is DFQATT and CDR2 SNEGSKA (reference sequence). V trimming: 5 bases; J trimming: 3 bases; junction bases outside the gene matches: 8. This CDR3 is built from 14 residues. The CDR3 region is CSAAQGLANYEQYF. The DNA of the CDR3 is TGCAGTGCTGCTCAGGGACTAGCCAACTACGAGCAGTACTTC.

At least ten counts were recorded for this clonotype. At one of its ends the junction is not consistent with the germline gene, which may arise from a read error. The J gene is TRBJ2-2, the V gene TRBV12-3 or TRBV12-4, with TRBD1 as a possible D gene (6 bases). The CDR3 consists of 14 residues. The CDR3 DNA is TGTGCTAGCAGCTTACAGGGTGACACCGGGGAGCTGTTTTTT. This encodes CASSLQGDTGELFF.

This clonotype was detected ten times or more. The gene calls are TRBV16 and TRBJ1-2; 9 nucleotides line up with TRBD1. Per germline, CDR1 KGHSY and CDR2 FQNENV. The junction had 9 bases not matched to a gene; V was cut back by 4 bases and J by 6 bases. The CDR3 totals 15 residues. The CDR3 loop is CASSLRTGAGHGYTF. The CDR3 DNA is TGTGCCAGCAGCCTAAGGACAGGGGCGGGACATGGCTACACCTTC.

J is TRBJ2-7 and V is TRBV27; D unclear. Trimming removed 1 base at V and 5 bases at J, with 9 bases between. The CDR3 consists of 13 residues. Per germline, CDR1 MNHEY and CDR2 SMNVEV (reference sequence). CDR3 sequence reads: CASSLFRAHEQYF. In nucleotides, the CDR3 is TGTGCCAGCAGTTTATTTAGGGCCCACGAGCAGTACTTC.

The genes are TRBV29-1 and TRBJ2-5, with unresolved D. The germline V gene encodes CDR1 SQVTM and CDR2 ANQGSEA. The CDR3 totals 13 residues. V gave up 4 bases and J gave up 0 bases, with 9 bases separating them. The CDR3 region has the DNA TGCAGCGTTGGAGGCGGTTACCAAGAGACCCAGTACTTC. Translated, it gives CSVGGGYQETQYF.

This clonotype was recorded at least ten times. The chain recombines TRBV19 with TRBJ1-3; 7 bases align to TRBD1. Germline V gene sequence: CDR1 LNHDA, CDR2 SQIVND (reference sequence). CDR3 size: 15 residues. With 5 bases clipped from V and 2 bases from J, the junction kept 6 bases outside the gene matches. CDR3 sequence: CASSPVTGAGNTIYF. CDR3 sequence (DNA): TGTGCCAGTAGTCCCGTCACAGGGGCTGGAAACACCATATATTTT.

The V and J genes are TRBV7-9 and TRBJ2-7; D remains unclear. The J call may be faulty, since TRBJ2-1 better matches the DNA end. The germline CDR1 and CDR2 sequences are SEHNR and FQNEAQ (reference sequence). CDR3 length equals 15 residues. CDR3: CASSLLGERYNEQFF. The CDR3, as DNA: TGTGCCAGCAGCTTACTCGGAGAACGCTACAATGAGCAGTTCTTC.

The rearrangement joins TRBV7-3 to TRBJ2-3, with unresolved D. The V and J ends lost 5 bases and 2 bases respectively, with 11 bases between them. Per germline, CDR1 SGHTA and CDR2 FQGTGA. The CDR3 is 14 amino acids. The CDR3 bases are TGTGCCAGCAGCCCAGGACCTTTCACAGATACGCAGTATTTT. Its translation is CASSPGPFTDTQYF.

This clonotype was counted a single time. The genes are TRBV10-3 and TRBJ2-7; 7 bases match TRBD2. The V gene's germline CDR1 is ENHRY and CDR2 SYGVKD. The CDR3 is 14 residues long. Trimming at V came to 5 bases and at J to 7 bases, leaving 11 bases not matched to a gene. The CDR3 region is CAISSGTGGGEQYF. The DNA of the CDR3 is TGTGCCATCAGTAGCGGGACCGGTGGCGGGGAGCAGTACTTC.

Many counts were recorded for this clonotype. The V gene is TRBV20-1, the J gene TRBJ1-3, with a tentative D call TRBD1 (5 bases). This CDR3 comprises 16 residues. Germline V gene data show CDR1 as DFQATT and CDR2 as SNEGSKA (reference sequence). Trimming removed 6 bases at V and 0 bases at J, with 18 bases between. CDR3: CSAVERDRSSGNTIYF. The CDR3 DNA follows: TGCAGTGCCGTCGAAAGGGACCGGAGCTCTGGAAACACCATATATTTT.

This clonotype was counted only a few times. The chain joins TRBV10-3 to TRBJ2-3; D call uncertain. From germline, CDR1 is ENHRY and CDR2 SYGVKD. V was clipped by 3 bases and J by 2 bases, with 9 bases between them. This CDR3 region has 14 residues. CDR3 in DNA: TGTGCCATCAGTGACAGTTCCCTCACAGATACGCAGTATTTT. It specifies CAISDSSLTDTQYF.

The V call is TRBV5-1, the J call TRBJ1-1; 10 positions agree with TRBD1. J lost 9 bases, V lost 4 bases, and 6 bases had no gene match. CDR3 size: 13 residues. Germline V gives CDR1 SGHRS, CDR2 YFSETQ. This CDR3 is CASSPDRGLKAFF. The CDR3 DNA follows: TGCGCCAGCAGCCCGGACAGGGGGTTGAAAGCTTTCTTT.

This clonotype was seen ten or more times. The rearrangement links TRBV29-1 to TRBJ2-3, with 7 bases lining up with TRBD1. The CDR3 has 12 amino acids. J lost 2 bases, V lost 7 bases, and 3 bases had no gene match. Germline V lookup: CDR1 SQVTM, CDR2 ANQGSEA. The CDR3 here is CSGDRATDTQYF. The CDR3 DNA reads TGCAGCGGTGACAGGGCCACAGATACGCAGTATTTT.

The J gene is TRBJ2-7, the V gene TRBV14; TRBD1 might be the D (5 bases). The CDR3 extends over 15 amino acids. Deletions cut 1 base from V and 3 bases from J, with 13 bases between. Germline CDR1 and CDR2: SGHDN and FVKESK. This CDR3 is CASSQGAWGFYEQYF. In DNA, the CDR3 is TGTGCCAGCAGCCAAGGTGCCTGGGGCTTCTACGAGCAGTACTTC.

This chain uses TRBV10-3 with TRBJ1-6; tentatively, D is TRBD1 (5 bases). The CDR3 loop spans 17 amino acids. The germline V gene encodes CDR1 ENHRY and CDR2 SYGVKD. Trimming cost V 6 bases and J 7 bases, with 22 bases left between them. CDR3 amino acids: CAISVGSDSGGNSPLHF. CDR3 nucleotide sequence: TGTGCCATCAGCGTTGGGAGCGACAGTGGGGGGAATTCACCCCTCCACTTT.

This clonotype was observed many times. The rearrangement uses TRBV6-6 and TRBJ1-1; a possible D gene is TRBD1 (5 bases). With 8 bases removed from V and 7 bases from J, the gap between germline ends came to 11 bases. Germline CDR1 is MNHNY and CDR2 is SVGAGI (reference sequence). This CDR3 region has 11 residues. The CDR3 DNA follows: TGTGCCAGCGGCGGGGCGCTTGAAGCTTTCTTT. The encoded protein is CASGGALEAFF.

Of note for this clonotype: A much larger clone is a single base away; this may be a read error. The final CDR3 position lacks the conserved phenylalanine or tryptophan, pointing to a likely read error. The chain links TRBV2 to TRBJ1-2; TRBD1 agrees at 7 bases. This CDR3 region has 13 residues. Germline assignment: CDR1 SNHLY and CDR2 FYNNEI. Losses at the gene ends were 8 bases for V and 2 bases for J; bases not matched to a gene: 5. CDR3 DNA sequence: TGTGCCAGCGGCCCGGGACAGAACTATGGCTACACCTCC. Amino acids: CASGPGQNYGYTS.

This clonotype appeared many times. The chain couples TRBV24-1 to TRBJ2-2, with D perhaps being TRBD1 or TRBD2 (5 bases each). Germline CDR1 KGHDR, CDR2 SFDVKD. The V gene lost 1 base and the J gene lost 1 base, with 9 bases spanning the gap. This CDR3 has 16 residues. The CDR3 DNA is TGTGCCACCAGTGATTTAGGGACGGTGAACACCGGGGAGCTGTTTTTT. As protein: CATSDLGTVNTGELFF.

The V call is TRBV18, the J call TRBJ1-1; 7 bases match TRBD1. J was trimmed by 3 bases and V by 5 bases; bases with no gene match: 6. The CDR3 is 14 amino acids. Per the germline V gene, CDR1 is KGHSH and CDR2 is LQKENI. The CDR3 loop reads CASSRQGEYTEAFF. The CDR3 DNA reads as TGTGCCAGCTCAAGACAGGGCGAGTACACTGAAGCTTTCTTT. Full variable domain (missing parts from reference TRBV18 and TRBJ1-1): NAGVMQNPRHLVRRRGQEARLRCSPMKGHSHVYWYRQLPEEGLKFMVYLQKENIIDESGMPKERFSAEFPKEGPSILRIQQVVRGDSAAYFCASSRQGEYTEAFFGQGTRLTVV.